The 10 T cell receptor beta chains listed next were all sequenced from one sample in a study of blood T cell repertoires in COVID-19. The method was immunoSEQ multiplex PCR; TCRdb's version includes in-frame clones alone and lacks a portion of them. The table has approximately 300,000 clones, roughly 84% seen once. Sequenced sample: peripheral blood. These receptors were collected from an older person with COVID-19, enrolled during active disease.

V and J are TRBV4-1 and TRBJ1-3; 9 bases match TRBD1. V was pared by 0 bases and J by 0 bases, with 9 bases of the junction left unmatched. Germline CDR1 and CDR2: MGHRA and YSYEKL. This CDR3 comprises 19 residues. CDR3 in amino acids: CASSQDGGDRADSGNTIYF. CDR3 sequence (DNA): TGCGCCAGCAGCCAAGATGGGGGGGACAGGGCAGACTCTGGAAACACCATATATTTT.

This clone occurred a few times. The chain uses TRBV12-5 and TRBJ2-7; D not certain. V was trimmed by 3 bases and J by 4 bases, leaving 13 bases between them. Germline V CDR1 and CDR2: LGHNT, FRNRAP. This CDR3 region has 14 residues. CDR3 nucleotide sequence: TGTGCTAGTGGTTTAAATGAACGGTTATACGAGCAGTACTTC. Translating it yields CASGLNERLYEQYF.

The chain couples TRBV2 to TRBJ2-7, with D perhaps matching TRBD1 (6 bases). Germline CDR1 reads SNHLY; CDR2 reads FYNNEI. The CDR3 runs 12 residues. The V end lost 6 bases, the J end lost 7 bases, and 13 bases lay between the germline ends. The CDR3 spells CASSRGRREQYF. CDR3 nucleotides: TGTGCCAGCAGCAGGGGAAGGCGGGAGCAGTACTTC.

The table lists this clone with a count of one. The chain carries TRBV5-8 and TRBJ2-7; 7 nucleotides match TRBD2. CDR1 SGHTS and CDR2 YDEGEE come from the germline V gene. The CDR3 sequence is 15 residues long. Trimming cost V 3 bases and J 3 bases; bases outside gene matches: 9. CDR3 in amino acids: CASSWGERGYYEQYF. The DNA for the CDR3 is TGTGCCAGCAGCTGGGGGGAGCGGGGCTACTACGAGCAGTACTTC. The complete variable domain, with remaining parts taken from reference TRBV5-8 and TRBJ2-7, reads EAGVTQSPTHLIKTRGQQATLRCSPISGHTSVYWYQQALGLGLQFLLWYDEGEERNRGNFPPRFSGRQFPNYSSELNVNALELEDSALYLCASSWGERGYYEQYFGPGTRLTVT.

The CDR3 sequence: CAISEGGAIDSNQPQHF. CDR3 nucleotides: TGTGCCATCAGTGAGGGGGGGGCCATAGATAGCAATCAGCCCCAGCATTTT. The chain combines TRBV10-3 with TRBJ1-5; D perhaps matches TRBD1 (6 bases). V shed 2 bases and J shed 0 bases, with 14 bases lying between them. The CDR3 sequence is 17 residues long. Germline V gene sequence: CDR1 ENHRY, CDR2 SYGVKD.

The V and J genes are TRBV6-5 and TRBJ1-2, with TRBD1 matching over 7 bases. Germline CDR1 is MNHEY and CDR2 is SVGAGI. V was pared by 5 bases and J by 4 bases, with 7 bases of the junction left unmatched. The CDR3 has 14 amino acids. Written as DNA, the CDR3 is TGTGCCAGCAGTCACAGGGGAGAGGGCTATGGCTACACCTTC. Its translation: CASSHRGEGYGYTF.

The CDR3 loop is CASSSRLAGSGYNEQFF. CDR3 DNA: TGTGCCAGCAGCTCCCGACTAGCGGGATCGGGATACAATGAGCAGTTCTTC. The chain combines TRBV7-3 with TRBJ2-1, with 11 nucleotides matching TRBD2. The length of the CDR3 is 17 residues. V gave up 4 bases and J gave up 4 bases; unmatched junction bases: 9. Germline CDR1 is SGHTA and CDR2 is FQGTGA.

The rearrangement joins TRBV6-6 to TRBJ1-6, with D unclear. Trimming cost V 5 bases and J 7 bases, with 6 bases left between them. CDR1 and CDR2 (germline): MNHNY, SVGAGI (reference sequence). The CDR3 runs to 12 residues. The CDR3 protein is CASSTINSPLHF. The DNA of the CDR3 is TGTGCCAGCAGTACAATCAATTCACCCCTCCACTTT.

The chain combines TRBV5-1 with TRBJ1-1; D not certain. The V and J ends lost 5 bases and 0 bases respectively, with 11 bases between them. CDR3 length: 14 amino acids. Germline V CDR1 and CDR2: SGHRS, YFSETQ. CDR3 DNA sequence: TGCGCCAGCAGTTCCGGACTCGTGAACACTGAAGCTTTCTTT. This translates into CASSSGLVNTEAFF.

This clone came up once. V is TRBV5-4 and J is TRBJ1-2, with TRBD1 matching 7 bases. The CDR3 consists of 15 residues. J was trimmed by 2 bases and V by 4 bases; bases with no gene match: 8. Germline V CDR1 and CDR2: SGHNT, YYREEE (reference sequence). The CDR3, as DNA: TGTGCCAGCAGCCCCCGACAGGGTGGAAACTATGGCTACACCTTC. Protein: CASSPRQGGNYGYTF.